This section outlines one T cell receptor (beta chain) sequence together with its context. Its target is not known. This sample is drawn from a study of cytomegalovirus exposure and HLA in healthy donors. About the study: Some 85 million unique TCRs from HLA-typed donors were held in an early data release. Study-wide findings and caveats: In a later analysis, the majority of CMV-associated beta chains seemingly showed HLA restriction. After further analysis at a later stage, under 20,000 TCR beta sequences were associated with HLA alleles at 0.05 false discovery rate.

Healthy bone marrow donors supplied every sample. The V end was cut by 1 base, the J end by 1 base, with 8 bases between. This CDR3 is 15 amino acids long. Germline CDR1 is SGHTA and CDR2 is FQGNSA. PCR primers comprised 60 Vbeta and 13 Jbeta primers. Assay used: immunoSEQ multiplex PCR; TCRdb lists only in-frame clones, some missing. In the table there are 150,000 or so clones, more than 60% of which are singletons. The sample consisted of PBMCs. This sequence originates from a woman aged 40 to 55 in good health and CMV-seronegative. The chain recombines TRBV7-2 with TRBJ1-5; the D gene is possibly TRBD1 (5 bases). This CDR3 reads CASSLVGQSNQPQHF. DNA for the CDR3: TGTGCCAGCAGCTTAGTGGGGCAAAGCAATCAGCCCCAGCATTTT.